This T cell receptor (beta chain) was sequenced in a study of blood T cells in healthy people across ages (dated by TCRdb to between 2014 and 2017). Turning to the overall study: In model experiments, roughly one uniquely barcoded TCR beta cDNA molecule per two T cells was captured by template switching. The study analyzed two additional independent replicas of 1 million unique cDNA reads from the same blood draw for two donors, one aged 18 to 30 and one aged 80 or older. To track age-related changes in TCR beta repertoire diversity, the study relied on deep sequencing normalized with unique cDNA molecular identifiers. Four age groups were formed from the donors: young (average around 15 years), middle-aged (approximately 39), aged (62) and long-lived (less than 85). To avoid experimental bias, donors of different ages were spread randomly across the sequencing lanes.

Library prep was done by 5' RACE. Instrument used: Illumina HiSeq 2500. A second about 7 to 12 cycle PCR used a sample-barcoded 5' primer and a J-beta primer mix. A template-switch 5' adaptor carrying 12 random nucleotides introduced a unique molecular identifier onto each TCR beta cDNA molecule. At least 2.5 million CDR3-containing paired-end reads were obtained from each sample. All of the RNA was converted into first-strand cDNA using the Mint cDNA synthesis kit, with a TRBC-specific oligonucleotide serving as the primer. All cDNA was treated with uracil-DNA glycosylase and then went through a first 18-cycle PCR with the universal primers M1SS and BC2_uni_R. On the authors' methods: Normalization of each sample was performed by random selection of 1 million high-quality reads, each carrying a distinct molecular identifier. Instead of being binned into consensus sequences, reads with shared molecular identifiers were discarded. MiTCR, run with a Q25 quality threshold and the strictest error-elimination algorithm, handled CDR3 identification, clonotype clustering and error correction. A nonparametric unseen species model with Euler transformation was used to estimate a lower bound on total TCR beta diversity. Through fastp at Q25 and MiXCR, TCRdb rebuilt clones from the public reads, retaining in-frame beta chains. Each record represents a unique CDR3 protein, reported with the most common genes and DNA among its rows. Here the V and J calls rest on TCRdb's processing, not on the authors' analysis. This sample lists some 730,000 distinct CDR3 sequences; roughly 20% were detected once. In total, the top ten clones hold roughly 22% of the sample.

A few counts support this clonotype. The specificity of this receptor is unknown. Base qualities are missing; no much larger clone stands one base away. The donors were 40 or so Caucasian individuals from Russia, aged roughly 6 to 95 years, who were systemically healthy. Approximately 10 milliliters of peripheral blood were collected from each donor into EDTA-treated Vacutainer tubes. Ficoll-Paque density-gradient centrifugation was used to isolate PBMCs, with at least 7 million per sample. Trizol reagent was used to extract total RNA from PBMCs, with at least 6 micrograms per sample. For every donor, an aliquot of PBMCs went through flow cytometry to measure the percentages of naive CD45RAhigh/CD27high T cells. The full study reports these points: Observed TCR beta diversity correlated strongly with the percentage of naive T cells measured by flow cytometry. The long-lived group showed more naive CD4+ T cells, fewer expanded clones and increased TCR diversity than the aged group, suggesting age selection. Estimates of total diversity based on one million sequenced T cells were considered lower bounds and underestimates. As age increased, observed TCR beta diversity per million T cells dropped in a roughly linear way, and a significant reduction was already evident by age 40. Donor CMV infection status was unknown, potentially confounding age-related changes in expanded clonotypes. Since profiling was done on bulk unsorted PBMCs, naive and antigen-experienced compartments could not be conclusively compared.

The germline V gene encodes CDR1 LNHDA and CDR2 SQIVND (reference sequence). CDR3 length: 15 amino acids, cysteine to phenylalanine. Only the CDR3 portion is preserved as DNA: 45 bases, with reading frame beginning at the first base. The sequenced material came from blood. The TCR originated in a man in his 70s in good health. This sequence uses TRBV19 and TRBJ2-7, with the D gene tentatively TRBD1 or TRBD2, based on 6 matching bases in each. The DNA end is a closer match to TRBJ2-5, so the J assignment may be wrong. The sequenced DNA is TGTGCCAGTAGTATATCTCGGGGGCGTCCGGAGACCCAGTACTTC. Its translation is CASSISRGRPETQYF.